The rows below give T cell receptor beta chains drawn from one sample of a study of blood T cells in healthy people across ages. TCRdb used MiXCR to reprocess the 5' RACE reads, holding one entry per CDR3 protein. In the table there are 1.5 million to 2 million distinct CDR3 sequences, roughly 52% of which are singletons. Material for sequencing was blood. The receptor source for this set is a woman in her thirties or forties in good health. Both conserved end residues are part of each CDR3. Fields, in order: J gene, V gene, CDR3 length, clone size, D gene, CDR3 DNA, CDR3 protein. A D gene is named only where the DNA matches it firmly. A clone size is listed for some rows: how often the clone was seen (once, few, many), or a class if it is expanded.

TRBJ1-4,TRBV27,15,once,TRBD1,TGTGCCAGCAGTTTACAATCAGGGGGTGATGAAAAACTGTTTTTT,CASSLQSGGDEKLFF
TRBJ2-3,TRBV6-1,13,few,.,TGTGCCAGCAGTGCCCTCCAGCCAGATACGCAGTATTTT,CASSALQPDTQYF
TRBJ1-1,TRBV20-1,14,.,.,TGCAGTGCTAGAGATCTTGGAGAGAGCACTGAAGCTTTCTTT,CSARDLGESTEAFF
TRBJ1-2,TRBV9,14,few,.,TGTGCCAGCAGCGGAGAAATGGGCTCCTATGGCTACACCTTC,CASSGEMGSYGYTF
TRBJ2-5,TRBV28,17,.,TRBD2,TGTGCCAGCAGTTCGCTAGGGGTACGGGGGGGCCTTGAGACCCAGTACTTC,CASSSLGVRGGLETQYF
TRBJ2-7,TRBV29-1,16,many,TRBD2,TGCAGCGCACACGCACCGACTAGCGGGGCCGCCTACGAGCAGTACTTC,CSAHAPTSGAAYEQYF
TRBJ2-5,TRBV3-1,17,.,.,TGTGCCAGCAGCCAAGAAGTAGAGGACTCCATGGGGGAGACCCAGTACTTC,CASSQEVEDSMGETQYF
TRBJ1-1,TRBV6-5,13,.,.,TGTGCCAGCACCGCCGGACCCCCGAGCGAAGCTTTCTTT,CASTAGPPSEAFF
TRBJ2-1,TRBV11-2,15,.,.,TGTGCCAGCAGCTTAGGGGACATTAGAGGCAATGAGCAGTTCTTC,CASSLGDIRGNEQFF
TRBJ2-5,TRBV12-3/TRBV12-4,15,few,.,TGTGCCAGCTGGACGGGACGTGGGTTTCGAGAGACCCAGTACTTC,CASWTGRGFRETQYF
TRBJ1-2,TRBV28,12,few,.,TGTGCCAGCAGTTTAAGAGGGCTTGGCTACACCTTC,CASSLRGLGYTF
TRBJ2-3,TRBV28,15,.,.,TGTGCCAGCAGTTACGACCCTTCCCGGGGTCATACGCAGTATTTT,CASSYDPSRGHTQYF
TRBJ1-6,TRBV6-2/TRBV6-3,15,few,TRBD1,TGTGCCAGCAGTTACGAGGACAGGGGGCCTTCACCCCTCCACTTT,CASSYEDRGPSPLHF
TRBJ2-3,TRBV5-1,15,.,.,TGCGCCAGCAGCCCCGACGGGGTATTTGCAGATACGCAGTATTTT,CASSPDGVFADTQYF
TRBJ2-3,TRBV7-8,17,.,.,TGTGCCAGCAGGTTCTCCGTGGGTACTAGAAAGGCCGATACGCAGTATTTT,CASRFSVGTRKADTQYF
TRBJ2-5,TRBV6-5,14,.,.,TGTGCCAGCAAGTTGGGGGGGGCCTCTGAGACCCAGTACTTC,CASKLGGASETQYF
TRBJ1-2,TRBV11-2,12,.,.,TGTGCCAGCACTCAGGGCTTGCTCGGCTACACCTTC,CASTQGLLGYTF
TRBJ2-7,TRBV5-6,16,.,TRBD1,TGTGCCAGCAGCTTGGACTCGGGACAGGGAGCCTACGAGCAGTACTTC,CASSLDSGQGAYEQYF
TRBJ2-7,TRBV29-1,13,.,.,TGCAGCGTTGAAGGTTCCACACAATACGAGCAGTACTTC,CSVEGSTQYEQYF
TRBJ2-5,TRBV19,15,.,TRBD1,TGTGCCAGTAAAGAGGACAGGGAAGGCCAAGAGACCCAGTACTTC,CASKEDREGQETQYF
TRBJ1-5,TRBV4-1,16,.,.,TGCGCCAGCAGCAACACACAGGTGTTTGGATCTCAGCCCCAGCATTTT,CASSNTQVFGSQPQHF
TRBJ2-3,TRBV7-2,18,.,TRBD1,TGTGCCAGCAGCTTAGCCCCCTCTGAGACAGGGGGTACAGATACGCAGTATTTT,CASSLAPSETGGTDTQYF
TRBJ2-1,TRBV7-9,14,.,.,TGTGCCAGCAGCTTAGTTCCAGGACACAATGAGCAGTTCTTC,CASSLVPGHNEQFF
TRBJ2-3,TRBV5-1,16,.,.,TGCGCCAGCAGCGCCACTATCATCCCAAAACCAGATACGCAGTATTTT,CASSATIIPKPDTQYF
TRBJ2-1,TRBV5-1,16,.,.,TGCGCCAGCAGCTTGAGCTCGCTAGCGCCTAACAATGAGCAGTTCTTC,CASSLSSLAPNNEQFF
TRBJ2-7,TRBV20-1,14,.,.,TGCAGTGCTACAGAGTGGGGGTCTCCCTACGAGCAGTACTTC,CSATEWGSPYEQYF
TRBJ1-2,TRBV11-2,17,few,.,TGTGCCAGCAGCTTAGATAGATATAACAGGCGAAACTATGGCTACACCTTC,CASSLDRYNRRNYGYTF
TRBJ2-7,TRBV6-2/TRBV6-3,16,.,.,TGTGCCAGCAGTCCACTTGTGGGAACCAGAACCTACGAGCAGTACTTC,CASSPLVGTRTYEQYF
TRBJ1-5,TRBV12-3/TRBV12-4,17,.,TRBD1,TGTGCCAGCAGTTTAGCCGCGGGACAGGGGCTGAATCAGCCCCAGCATTTT,CASSLAAGQGLNQPQHF
TRBJ1-6,TRBV27,20,.,TRBD1,TGTGCCAGCAGTTTCATACCGGGACAGGGGAAGAGCTCCTATAATTCACCCCTCCACTTT,CASSFIPGQGKSSYNSPLHF